This T cell receptor (beta chain) was observed in a study of cytomegalovirus exposure and HLA in healthy donors. Study as a whole: Later analysis reported that the roughly 110 validation repertoires shared the platform of the 650 to 700 first-cohort repertoires. Study-level results: Cytomegalovirus status was reportedly diagnosed by the classifier with high specificity and sensitivity.

Measured with immunoSEQ multiplex PCR; TCRdb has only the in-frame clones, and not every one. In the table there are some 100,000 clones, 70% to 90% of which are singletons. On this clone itself: Its antigen is as yet unknown.

The CDR3 extends over 14 amino acids. Trimming took 0 bases from V and 0 from J, leaving 7 bases between them. In germline, CDR1 is SGHDT, CDR2 YYEEEE. The TCR was taken from a man younger than 30 in good health and CMV-seropositive. The sample comprised PBMCs. The chain has TRBV5-6 and TRBJ2-7; unclear D gene. The CDR3 here is CASSLDGYSYEQYF. The CDR3 DNA reads TGTGCCAGCAGCTTGGACGGTTACTCCTACGAGCAGTACTTC.